The present entry profiles one TCR beta chain with its context. These data belong to a study of blood T cell repertoires in COVID-19. Data came from immunoSEQ multiplex PCR; TCRdb stores just in-frame clones and leaves some out. The table records about 130,000 clones, around 81% of them present only once. The CDR3 spans 13 residues. J was trimmed by 3 bases and V by 4 bases; bases with no gene match: 3. Germline CDR1 reads SGHRS; CDR2 reads YFSETQ. A Seattle source enrolled patients during active infection and followed them longitudinally. The J gene is TRBJ1-2, the V gene TRBV5-1; 7 bases line up with TRBD1. The TCR sequence derives from a man aged 25-45 years with COVID-19, enrolled during active disease. Sample: peripheral blood. The chain's CDR3 is CASSTGQYYGYTF. CDR3 DNA: TGCGCCAGCAGCACGGGACAGTACTATGGCTACACCTTC.